In this sample, the clone carrying this T cell receptor (beta chain) turned up many times. Antigen: not known. Physicians reached a diagnosis by relying on clinical symptoms, serum thyroxine, TRAb, thyroid ultrasound and orbital computed tomography. PBMCs were isolated by Ficoll-Paque density gradient centrifugation, using 8 to 10 ml of fresh peripheral blood as the starting material. The sample originates from a study of Graves' ophthalmopathy and Graves' hyperthyroidism. Between the trimmed V and J ends, which lost 3 bases and 5 bases, there was a span of 8 bases. CDR3 size: 13 residues. Germline CDR1 and CDR2: LNHDA and SQIVND (reference sequence). Amplified TCR beta CDR3 regions were obtained using RNA transcripts as template. An initial RT-PCR round employing HTBI primers preceded a second-round multiplex PCR. MiXCR was run by TCRdb on the multiplex PCR reads, yielding one entry per CDR3 protein. The table includes around 660,000 distinct CDR3 sequences, about 38% detected once.

Study-wide points: Separation of ophthalmopathy from stable hyperthyroidism was achieved by a 13-signature model, at approximately 88% sensitivity and around 81% specificity. Blood also contained most of the expanded thyroid clonotypes above 0.001 frequency.

This sequence was found in an adult man with Graves' ophthalmopathy. The chain employs TRBV19 and TRBJ1-5; D unclear. The sequencing input was peripheral blood. CDR3 region: CASSIISHQPQHF. The CDR3 DNA reads TGTGCCAGTAGTATTATCAGCCATCAGCCCCAGCATTTT.